The clone carrying this TCR beta chain was picked up many times. Thyroid surgery took place with no prior treatment in any patient. TCRdb re-analyzed the PCR reads using MiXCR. Of about 20,000 clones listed, around a sixth were seen once; the top ten hold over 15%. The data derive from a study of metastatic and nonmetastatic thyroid tumors. Source material: blood. This sequence was found in a female donor with papillary thyroid cancer or a benign thyroid nodule (not recorded which). Some clones in this sample may be carry-over from other donors' samples.

The CDR3 loop reads CATSDWTEVGEQFF. CDR3 in DNA: TGTGCCACCAGTGATTGGACGGAGGTGGGTGAGCAGTTCTTC. The chain recombines TRBV24-1 with TRBJ2-1, with a weak D call TRBD2 (5 bases). The CDR3 covers 14 residues. Germline V gene sequence: CDR1 KGHDR, CDR2 SFDVKD. V lost 2 bases, J lost 9 bases, and 13 bases lay in between.